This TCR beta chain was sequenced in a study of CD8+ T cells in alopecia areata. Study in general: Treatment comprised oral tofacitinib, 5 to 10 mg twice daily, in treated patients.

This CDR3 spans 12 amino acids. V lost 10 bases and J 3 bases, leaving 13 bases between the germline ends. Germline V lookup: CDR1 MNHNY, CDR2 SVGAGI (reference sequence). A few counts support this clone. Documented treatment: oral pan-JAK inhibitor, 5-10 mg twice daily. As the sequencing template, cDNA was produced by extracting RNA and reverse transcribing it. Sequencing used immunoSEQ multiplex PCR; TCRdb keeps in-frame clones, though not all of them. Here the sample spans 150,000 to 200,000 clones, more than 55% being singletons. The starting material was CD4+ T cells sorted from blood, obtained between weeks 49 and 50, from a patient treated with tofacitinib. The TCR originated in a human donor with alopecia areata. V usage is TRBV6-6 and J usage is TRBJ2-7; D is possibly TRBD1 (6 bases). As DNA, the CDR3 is TGTGCCACCACAGGGAAGGTCTACGAGCAGTACTTC. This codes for CATTGKVYEQYF.